This T cell receptor beta chain was sequenced in a study of T cells in Graves' hyperthyroidism and ophthalmopathy. Study-wide findings and caveats: Ophthalmopathy was distinguished from stable hyperthyroidism by 13 V-J signatures.

Per the germline V gene, CDR1 is SNHLY and CDR2 is FYNNEI. CDR3 length equals 16 residues. V gave up 6 bases and J gave up 0 bases; unmatched junction bases: 8. The CDR3 regions of TCR beta were amplified from RNA transcripts. HTBI primers drove first-round RT-PCR of the TCR CDR3. TCRdb used MiXCR to reprocess the multiplex PCR reads, holding one entry per CDR3 protein. The data show 700,000 or so distinct CDR3 sequences, about a sixth seen once. This clonotype appeared many times. Its target is unknown. Uncontrolled infection, other autoimmune disease, pregnancy or lactation barred patients from enrollment. The PBMCs were taken from over 9.5 ml of fresh peripheral blood.

The V call is TRBV2, the J call TRBJ2-1, with 7 bases aligning to TRBD1. Material for sequencing was blood. The source is a man between 18 and 29 years old with Graves' hyperthyroidism. CDR3 protein: CASSKSGTASYNEQFF. DNA of the CDR3: TGTGCCAGCAGCAAATCCGGGACAGCCTCCTACAATGAGCAGTTCTTC.